Detailed here is one TCR beta chain. Its antigen is as yet unknown. The germline gives CDR1 GTSNPN, CDR2 SVGIG (reference sequence). The CDR3 loop spans 13 amino acids. The trim removed 4 bases at V and 8 bases at J, leaving 7 bases unmatched. These data belong to a study of cytomegalovirus exposure and HLA in healthy donors. Broader study findings: Later, TCR association rates were found to vary by HLA locus, highest for DRB1 and lowest for HLA-C.

The PCR used 60 Vbeta and 13 Jbeta primers. Clones were sequenced by immunoSEQ multiplex PCR, and TCRdb holds only the in-frame ones, with some missing. The sample yields approximately 73,000 clones, roughly 60% seen once. The sequence derives from a young man in good health and CMV-seropositive. What was sequenced was PBMCs. The rearrangement links TRBV30 to TRBJ1-4; 7 nucleotides agree with TRBD1. The CDR3 nucleotides are TGTGCCTGGAACACAGGGGTTAGGGAAAAACTGTTTTTT. The encoded protein is CAWNTGVREKLFF.